This TCR beta chain was sequenced during a study of beta chain features in type 1 diabetes. Findings of the study overall: Patients' naive, central memory and regulatory TCRB repertoires appeared more alike than those of healthy donors. Across all four CD4+ subsets, people with type 1 diabetes showed modestly shorter TCRB CDR3s.

TCRB transcripts that were expressed got sequenced, as all of the isolated RNA had been reverse transcribed. Profiling relied on immunoSEQ multiplex PCR, and the TCRdb table lists in-frame clones only, not all of them. The sample includes 150,000 to 200,000 clones, more than 60% seen only once; the top ten take about 0.091%. Trimming removed 0 bases from V and 3 bases from J, with 10 bases in between. CDR1 is SGHRS and CDR2 is YFSETQ in the germline V gene. This CDR3 region has 15 residues. As concerns this clone: The antigen is not known.

The sample comprised naive CD4+ T cells from blood. The sequence derives from a man aged 30 to 39 with type 1 diabetes. V usage is TRBV5-1 and J usage is TRBJ1-5; D remains unclear. Here the CDR3 reads CASSLEGAFNQPQHF. The CDR3 DNA sequence: TGCGCCAGCAGCTTGGAGGGAGCCTTCAATCAGCCCCAGCATTTT.